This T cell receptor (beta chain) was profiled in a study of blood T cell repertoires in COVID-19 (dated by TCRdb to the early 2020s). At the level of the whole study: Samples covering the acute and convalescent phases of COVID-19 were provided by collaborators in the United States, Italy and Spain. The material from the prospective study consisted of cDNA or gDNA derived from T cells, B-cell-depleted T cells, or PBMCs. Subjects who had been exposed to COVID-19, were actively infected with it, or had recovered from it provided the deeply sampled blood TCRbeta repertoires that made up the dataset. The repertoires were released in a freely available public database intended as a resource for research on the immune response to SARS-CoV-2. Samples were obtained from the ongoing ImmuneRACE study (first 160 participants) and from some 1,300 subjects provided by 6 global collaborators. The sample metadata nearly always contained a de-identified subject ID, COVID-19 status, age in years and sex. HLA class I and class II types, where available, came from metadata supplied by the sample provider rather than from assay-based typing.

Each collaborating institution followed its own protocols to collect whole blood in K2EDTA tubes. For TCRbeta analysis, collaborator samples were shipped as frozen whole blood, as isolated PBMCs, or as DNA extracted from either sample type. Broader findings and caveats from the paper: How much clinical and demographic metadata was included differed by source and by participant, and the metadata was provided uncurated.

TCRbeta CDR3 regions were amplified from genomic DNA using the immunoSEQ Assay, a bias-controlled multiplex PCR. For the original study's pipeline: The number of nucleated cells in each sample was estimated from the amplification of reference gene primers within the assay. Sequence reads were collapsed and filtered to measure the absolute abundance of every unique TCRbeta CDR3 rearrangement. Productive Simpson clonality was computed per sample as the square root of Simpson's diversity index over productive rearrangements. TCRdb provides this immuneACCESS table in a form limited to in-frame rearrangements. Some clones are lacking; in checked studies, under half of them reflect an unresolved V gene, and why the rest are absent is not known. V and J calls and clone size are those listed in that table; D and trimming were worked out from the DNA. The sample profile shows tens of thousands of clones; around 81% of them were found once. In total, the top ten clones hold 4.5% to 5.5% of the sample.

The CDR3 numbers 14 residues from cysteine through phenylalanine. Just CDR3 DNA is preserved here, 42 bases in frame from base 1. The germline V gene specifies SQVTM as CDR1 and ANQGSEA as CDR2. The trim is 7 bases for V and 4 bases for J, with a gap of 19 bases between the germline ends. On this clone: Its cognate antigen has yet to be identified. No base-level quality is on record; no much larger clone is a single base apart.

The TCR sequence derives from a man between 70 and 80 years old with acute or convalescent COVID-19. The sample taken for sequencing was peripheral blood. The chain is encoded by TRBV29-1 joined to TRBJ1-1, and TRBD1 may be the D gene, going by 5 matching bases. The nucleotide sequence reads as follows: TGCAGCGCGGCGAGGGACTTACCGGGCACTGAAGCTTTCTTT. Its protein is CSAARDLPGTEAFF.